Sequencing of this T cell receptor beta chain was carried out in a study of T cells after yellow fever vaccination. Across the whole study: SMART-Seq v4 Ultra Low Input prepared libraries from low-cell fractions.

This clonotype was counted between two and nine times. General observations from the study: A weaker secondary response peaked on day 5, the primary on day 15. Reappearing after the booster were most of the clones from primary vaccination (almost 97% CD4, approximately 88% CD8).

V lost 4 bases to trimming and J lost 3 bases, with 16 bases between them. The CDR3 runs 16 residues. Germline V lookup: CDR1 SGHKS, CDR2 YYEKEE (reference sequence). The authors made TCR cDNA by 5'RACE template switching, adding a universal primer site and UMIs. MiXCR, run by TCRdb on the 5' RACE reads, gives a single entry per CDR3 protein. The data hold more than 75,000 distinct CDR3 sequences, with 8.9% observed a single time. This clonotype was obtained from a man younger than 35 who received the YFV17D yellow fever vaccine. The gene calls are TRBV5-5 and TRBJ2-2; TRBD1 might be the D (6 bases). The starting material was CD8+ T cells not binding an NS4B(214-222) dextramer, sorted from PBMCs, obtained less than 18 days after the first yellow fever vaccination. This chain's CDR3 is CASSPRVGGYTGELFF. CDR3 bases: TGTGCCAGCAGCCCACGAGTTGGGGGCTACACCGGGGAGCTGTTTTTT.